This TCR beta chain was recorded in a study of T cells in Graves' hyperthyroidism and ophthalmopathy. This clonotype has ten or more counts. The antigen is not known. Notes on the study in general: The majority of expanded thyroid clonotypes above 0.001 also appeared in blood.

Authors of the study amplified TCR beta CDR3 regions from RNA transcripts. HTBI primers were used for first-round RT-PCR of the TCR CDR3. Each CDR3 protein is one row after TCRdb ran MiXCR on the multiplex PCR reads. Of about 700,000 distinct CDR3 sequences listed, around 15% were seen once; the top ten hold more than 8.5%. V lost 5 bases to trimming and J lost 8 bases; unmatched junction nucleotides: 5. Germline-derived CDR1 and CDR2 are SEHNR and FQNEAQ (reference sequence). The CDR3 has 15 residues. This receptor was obtained from a young woman with Graves' hyperthyroidism. V and J are TRBV7-9 and TRBJ2-1, with 14 bases lining up with TRBD2. Sequenced: blood. In DNA, the CDR3 is TGTGCCAGCAGCCTGCCGACTAGCGGGAGGGATGAGCAGTTCTTC. This translates into CASSLPTSGRDEQFF.